One sample yielded the 2 T cell receptor beta chains listed below, sequenced in a study of blood T cells in healthy people across ages. A sample-barcoded 5' primer and a J-beta primer mix were used in a second PCR of roughly 6 to 12 cycles. A single record per CDR3 protein comes from TCRdb applying MiXCR to the 5' RACE reads. The sample has just under 900,000 distinct CDR3 sequences, 29% seen once; the top ten hold approximately 15%. Source material: blood. These receptors were obtained from a woman older than 75 in good health.

The chain recombines TRBV6-4 with TRBJ1-2; TRBD1 matches 7 bases. Germline V gene data show CDR1 as MRHNA and CDR2 as SNTAGT. Germline trimming cut 5 bases from V and 7 bases from J; bases unmatched to any gene: 13. The CDR3 extends over 15 amino acids. The CDR3 nucleotides read TGTGCCAGCAGTTCGAGAGGGGGCACCTCTTCTGGCTACACCTTC. It specifies CASSSRGGTSSGYTF.

A note on this clonotype: One end of the junction fails to match germline, which may point to a read error. The J gene is TRBJ2-5, the V gene TRBV27, with D possibly TRBD1 on 6 matching bases. Matching the DNA end better, TRBJ2-7 makes the J call doubtful. CDR1 is MNHEY, CDR2 SMNVEV, per germline (reference sequence). The CDR3 loop spans 15 amino acids. The CDR3 coding sequence is TGTGCCCGCAGCCCAACAACAGGGTTCCTCGGCGAGCAGTACTTC. Translating it yields CARSPTTGFLGEQYF.